One TCR beta chain is described in this entry. Its antigen is currently unknown. The source of the sample is a study of shared clonotypes between healthy human individuals. Data came from immunoSEQ multiplex PCR; TCRdb stores just in-frame clones and leaves some out. The table records approximately 2,300,000 clones, around 93% of them present only once. The V gene end was trimmed by 4 bases and the J gene end by 5 bases; junction bases not matched to a gene: 7. Germline lookup yields CDR1 SEHNR and CDR2 FQNEAQ (reference sequence). The CDR3 contains 15 residues. General study points: Tissue TCR repertoires likely differ from these blood-only repertoires.

The sample comprised naive CD4+ T cells from PBMCs. Specified subset: CD45RA+ positively selected. The sequence was collected from a man between 18 and 35 years old in good health. Some clones in this sample may be carry-over from other donors' samples. The chain couples TRBV7-9 to TRBJ2-1; TRBD2 matches at 8 bases. The DNA of the CDR3 is TGTGCCAGCAGCTCTGGACTAGCCTTTAACAATGAGCAGTTCTTC. Translating gives CASSSGLAFNNEQFF.